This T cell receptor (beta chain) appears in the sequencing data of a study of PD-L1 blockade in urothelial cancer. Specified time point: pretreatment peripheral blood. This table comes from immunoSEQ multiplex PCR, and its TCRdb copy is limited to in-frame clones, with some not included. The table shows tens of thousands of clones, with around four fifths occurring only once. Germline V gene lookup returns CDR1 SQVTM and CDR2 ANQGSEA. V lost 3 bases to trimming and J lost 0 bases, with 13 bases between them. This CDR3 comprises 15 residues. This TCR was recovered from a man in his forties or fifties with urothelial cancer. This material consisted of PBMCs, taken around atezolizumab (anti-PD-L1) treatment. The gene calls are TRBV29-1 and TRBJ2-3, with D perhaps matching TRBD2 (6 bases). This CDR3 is CSVDGSDASTDTQYF. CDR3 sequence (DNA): TGCAGCGTTGACGGGAGTGACGCTAGCACAGATACGCAGTATTTT.